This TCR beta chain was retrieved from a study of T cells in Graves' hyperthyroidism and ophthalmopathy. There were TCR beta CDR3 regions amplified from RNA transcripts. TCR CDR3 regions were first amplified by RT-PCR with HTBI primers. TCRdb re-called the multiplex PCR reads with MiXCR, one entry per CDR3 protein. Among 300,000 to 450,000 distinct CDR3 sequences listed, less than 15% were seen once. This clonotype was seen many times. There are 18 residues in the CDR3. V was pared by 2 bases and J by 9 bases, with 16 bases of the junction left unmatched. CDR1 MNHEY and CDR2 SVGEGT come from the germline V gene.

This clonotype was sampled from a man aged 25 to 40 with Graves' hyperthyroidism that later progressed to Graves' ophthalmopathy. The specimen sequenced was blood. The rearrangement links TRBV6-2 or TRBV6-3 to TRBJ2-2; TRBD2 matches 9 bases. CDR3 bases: TGTGCCAGCAGTTACGGACTTCTGAGCGGGGGGCTCGCCAGGGAGCTGTTTTTT. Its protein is CASSYGLLSGGLARELFF.